The next 14 T cell receptor beta chains were all read from a single sample in a study of blood T cell repertoires in COVID-19. Method: immunoSEQ multiplex PCR; TCRdb's copy keeps in-frame clones and lacks some. This table has about 59,000 clones, 90% appearing once. The sequenced sample was peripheral blood. The receptor set was obtained from an elderly man with acute or convalescent COVID-19.

The chain recombines TRBV5-1 with TRBJ2-3; D uncertain. This CDR3 spans 15 amino acids. V dropped 0 bases and J dropped 2 bases, with 10 bases sitting between them. CDR1 is SGHRS and CDR2 is YFSETQ in the germline V gene. Written as DNA, the CDR3 is TGCGCCAGCAGCTTGGCCTCCAGGAACACAGATACGCAGTATTTT. It specifies CASSLASRNTDTQYF. The whole variable domain, remainder taken from reference TRBV5-1 and TRBJ2-3, is KAGVTQTPRYLIKTRGQQVTLSCSPISGHRSVSWYQQTPGQGLQFLFEYFSETQRNKGNFPGRFSGRQFSNSRSEMNVSTLELGDSALYLCASSLASRNTDTQYFGPGTRLTVL.

The chain has TRBV3-1 (or the pseudogene TRBV3-2) and TRBJ1-6, with unresolved D. This CDR3 is 15 amino acids long. Trimming left V 3 bases short and J 5 bases short, with 11 bases between. Germline V gives CDR1 LGHDT, CDR2 YNNKEL (reference sequence). CDR3 sequence (DNA): TGTGCCAGCAGCCAGGCCGGGAGCAATAATTCACCCCTCCACTTT. Its protein is CASSQAGSNNSPLHF.

V is TRBV18 and J is TRBJ2-3; 12 nucleotides align to TRBD1. Germline V lookup: CDR1 KGHSH, CDR2 LQKENI. V shed 2 bases and J 5 bases; nucleotides not matched to a gene: 5. This CDR3 region has 16 residues. The CDR3 DNA reads TGTGCCAGCTCACCAGGGACAGGGGGCCCGGGAGATACGCAGTATTTT. This translates into CASSPGTGGPGDTQYF.

The chain is built from TRBV7-9 and TRBJ2-5; D may be TRBD2 (5 bases). In germline, CDR1 is SEHNR, CDR2 FQNEAQ (reference sequence). The V and J ends lost 5 bases and 4 bases respectively, with 20 bases between them. The CDR3 spans 16 residues. CDR3 bases: TGTGCCAGCAGCCCCAAAAGCGGAACCGGAGGAGAGACCCAGTACTTC. This gives the protein CASSPKSGTGGETQYF.

The chain carries TRBV7-2 and TRBJ2-5, with D possibly being TRBD2 (6 bases). The V gene lost 0 bases and the J gene lost 2 bases, with 7 bases spanning the gap. CDR3 length: 14 residues. Germline CDR1 and CDR2: SGHTA and FQGNSA. The CDR3, as DNA: TGTGCCAGCAGCTTAGCGGGGGGACAAGAGACCCAGTACTTC. Translation gives CASSLAGGQETQYF.

The V and J genes are TRBV5-1 and TRBJ2-3, with D perhaps TRBD2 (5 bases). V was trimmed by 0 bases and J by 1 base, leaving 12 bases between them. Germline CDR1 reads SGHRS; CDR2 reads YFSETQ. The CDR3 is 16 amino acids. The CDR3 sequence: CASSLAGELRTDTQYF. The CDR3 nucleotides are TGCGCCAGCAGCTTGGCCGGGGAACTACGCACAGATACGCAGTATTTT.

The rearrangement joins TRBV6-5 to TRBJ2-7; possible D gene TRBD1, 5 bases. There are 12 residues in the CDR3. Germline V CDR1 and CDR2: MNHEY, SVGAGI. Trimming took 9 bases from V and 2 from J, leaving 11 bases between them. The CDR3: CASSDSPYEQYF. CDR3 sequence (DNA): TGTGCCAGTTCAGACAGTCCCTACGAGCAGTACTTC.

The chain combines TRBV6-1 with TRBJ1-6; D is perhaps TRBD1 (5 bases). V was clipped by 0 bases and J by 9 bases, with 9 bases between them. This CDR3 has 14 amino acids. CDR1 and CDR2 from the germline V gene are MNHNS and SASEGT. CDR3 loop: CASSEAPRVSPLHF. The DNA of the CDR3 is TGTGCCAGCAGTGAAGCGCCCAGGGTTTCACCCCTCCACTTT.

This clone was seen just once. The CDR3 nucleotides are TGTGCCAGCACCCCCTGGACAGGCCCTTCCCAAGAGACCCAGTACTTC. Protein product: CASTPWTGPSQETQYF. V gene TRBV3-1 (or the pseudogene TRBV3-2) combines with J gene TRBJ2-5; TRBD1 agrees at 7 bases. Germline trimming cut 7 bases from V and 1 base from J; bases unmatched to any gene: 12. This CDR3 is 16 amino acids long. Germline V gene sequence: CDR1 LGHDT, CDR2 YNNKEL (reference sequence).

V is TRBV6-6 and J is TRBJ1-2; D ambiguous. The CDR3 spans 13 residues. CDR1 is MNHNY and CDR2 is SVGAGI in the germline V gene (reference sequence). The V and J ends lost 4 bases and 2 bases respectively, with 8 bases between them. For the CDR3, the DNA is TGTGCCAGCAGTTTCCAGTCCAACTATGGCTACACCTTC. This translates into CASSFQSNYGYTF.

Written as DNA, the CDR3 is TGTGCCAGCAATCACGGGACAGGGGAGAATTCACCCCTCCACTTT. Residues: CASNHGTGENSPLHF. V usage is TRBV6-5 and J usage is TRBJ1-6; 10 bases agree with TRBD1. Per the germline V gene, CDR1 is MNHEY and CDR2 is SVGAGI. This CDR3 region has 15 residues. J gave up 7 bases and V 7 bases, and 7 bases lay outside the gene matches.

The rearrangement uses TRBV5-5 and TRBJ2-5; the D gene is possibly TRBD1 (7 bases). The CDR3 is 14 residues long. The germline CDR1 and CDR2 sequences are SGHKS and YYEKEE (reference sequence). V gave up 1 base and J gave up 5 bases, with 12 bases separating them. The CDR3: CASSLWQGGETQYF. In nucleotides, the CDR3 is TGTGCCAGCAGCTTGTGGCAGGGGGGCGAGACCCAGTACTTC.

V usage is TRBV6-2 or TRBV6-3 and J usage is TRBJ2-2; tentative D call: TRBD2 (5 bases). The CDR3 runs 14 residues. V lost 5 bases and J lost 6, with 13 bases in between. Germline lookup yields CDR1 MNHEY and CDR2 SVGEGT. CDR3 loop: CASSRSGNAGELFF. The CDR3 DNA is TGTGCCAGCAGTCGAAGCGGCAACGCCGGGGAGCTGTTTTTT.

The chain uses TRBV7-8 and TRBJ2-7, with D perhaps TRBD2 (6 bases). Germline CDR1 is SGHVS and CDR2 is FQNEAQ. V lost 5 bases to trimming and J lost 3 bases, with 14 bases between them. The CDR3 is made up of 14 amino acids. The CDR3 coding sequence is TGTGCCAGCAGCCCACTAGCTCTTGGCTACGAGCAGTACTTC. Its translation: CASSPLALGYEQYF.